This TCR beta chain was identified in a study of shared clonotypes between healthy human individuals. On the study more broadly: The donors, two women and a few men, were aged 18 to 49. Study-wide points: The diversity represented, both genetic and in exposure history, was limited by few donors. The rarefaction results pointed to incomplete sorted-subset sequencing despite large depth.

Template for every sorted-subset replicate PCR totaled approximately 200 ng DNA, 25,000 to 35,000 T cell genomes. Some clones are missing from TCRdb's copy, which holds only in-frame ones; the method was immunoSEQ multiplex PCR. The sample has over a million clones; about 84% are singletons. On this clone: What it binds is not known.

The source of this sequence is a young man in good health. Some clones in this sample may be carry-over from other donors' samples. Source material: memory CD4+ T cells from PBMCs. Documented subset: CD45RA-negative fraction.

The CDR3 loop reads CASKEPYQETQYF. The CDR3 DNA is TGCGCCAGCAAAGAACCGTACCAAGAGACCCAGTACTTC. The chain recombines TRBV10-2 with TRBJ2-5; D remains ambiguous. The CDR3 is made up of 13 amino acids. In germline, CDR1 is WSHSY, CDR2 SAAADI. Between the trimmed V and J ends, which lost 7 bases and 0 bases, there was a span of 9 bases.